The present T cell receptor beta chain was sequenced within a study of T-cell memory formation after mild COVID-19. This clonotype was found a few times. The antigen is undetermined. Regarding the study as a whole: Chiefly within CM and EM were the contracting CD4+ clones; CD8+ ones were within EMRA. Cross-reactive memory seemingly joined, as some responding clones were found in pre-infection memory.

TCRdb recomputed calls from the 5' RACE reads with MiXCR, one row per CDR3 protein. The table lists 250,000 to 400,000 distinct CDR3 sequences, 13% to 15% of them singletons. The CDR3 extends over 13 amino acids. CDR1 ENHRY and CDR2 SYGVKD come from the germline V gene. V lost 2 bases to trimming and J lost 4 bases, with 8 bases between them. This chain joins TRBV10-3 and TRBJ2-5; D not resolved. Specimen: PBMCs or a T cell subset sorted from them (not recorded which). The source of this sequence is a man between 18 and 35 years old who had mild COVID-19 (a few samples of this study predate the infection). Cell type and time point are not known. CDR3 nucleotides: TGTGCCATCAGTGAGAGGAAGGGAGAGACCCAGTACTTC. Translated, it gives CAISERKGETQYF.